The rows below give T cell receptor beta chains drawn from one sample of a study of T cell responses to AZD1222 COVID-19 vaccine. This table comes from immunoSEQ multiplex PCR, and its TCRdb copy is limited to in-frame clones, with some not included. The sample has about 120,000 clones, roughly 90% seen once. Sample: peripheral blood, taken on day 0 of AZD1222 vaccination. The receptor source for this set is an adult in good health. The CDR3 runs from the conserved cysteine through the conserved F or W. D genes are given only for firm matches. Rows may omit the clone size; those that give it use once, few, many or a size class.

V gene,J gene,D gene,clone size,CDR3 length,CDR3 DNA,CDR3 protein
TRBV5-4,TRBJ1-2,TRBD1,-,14,TGTGCCAGCAGCACGGGACAGGGCGACTATGGCTACACCTTC,CASSTGQGDYGYTF
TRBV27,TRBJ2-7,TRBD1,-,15,TGTGCCAGCAGTTTAAAGCCAGGGGGCTTGTACGAGCAGTACTTC,CASSLKPGGLYEQYF
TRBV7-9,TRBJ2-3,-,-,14,TGTGCCAGCAGCTTCCCCGGACCCACTTTTTCTCAGTATTTT,CASSFPGPTFSQYF
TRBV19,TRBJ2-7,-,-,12,TGTGCCAGTAGTAAGGACTCCTACGAGCAGTACTTC,CASSKDSYEQYF
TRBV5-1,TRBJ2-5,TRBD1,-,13,TGCGCCAGCAGTACAGGGGCCCAAGAGACCCAGTACTTC,CASSTGAQETQYF
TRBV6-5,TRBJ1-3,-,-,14,TGTGCCAGCACCGACATAGGCTCCGGAAACACCATATATTTT,CASTDIGSGNTIYF
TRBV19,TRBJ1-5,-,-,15,TGTGCCAGTAGCGACGGACGCTATAGCAATCAGCCCCAGCATTTT,CASSDGRYSNQPQHF
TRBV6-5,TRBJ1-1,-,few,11,TGTGCCAGCGGGCGGGAAGCTGAAGCTTTCTTT,CASGREAEAFF
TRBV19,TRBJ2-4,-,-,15,TGTGCCAGTAGTGTAGTTCAGGGAACCAAAAACATTCAGTACTTC,CASSVVQGTKNIQYF
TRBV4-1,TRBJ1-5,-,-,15,TGCGCCAGCAGCCAAGCGGCGAATAGCAATCAGCCCCAGCATTTT,CASSQAANSNQPQHF
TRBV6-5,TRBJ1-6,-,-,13,TGTGCCAGCGCGTTCAGGGGTAACTCACCCCTCCACTTT,CASAFRGNSPLHF
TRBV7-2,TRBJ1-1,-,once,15,TGTGCCAGCAGCCCGGTAGGACGGGGAAACACTGAAGCTTTCTTT,CASSPVGRGNTEAFF
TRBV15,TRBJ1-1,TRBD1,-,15,TGTGCCACCAGCGTCGACAGGGGGGTGAACACTGAAGCTTTCTTT,CATSVDRGVNTEAFF
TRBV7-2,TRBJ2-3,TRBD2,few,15,TGTGCCAGCAGCTTCCTCGGGACTAGTGGTGATACGCAGTATTTT,CASSFLGTSGDTQYF
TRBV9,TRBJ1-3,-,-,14,TGTGCCAGCAGCGTAGCTAGGGCTGGAAACACCATATATTTT,CASSVARAGNTIYF
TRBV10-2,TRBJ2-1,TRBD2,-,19,TGCGCCAGCAGTGCGGCGTTAGCGGGAGGGCGAAACGGGCTGAATGAGCAGTTCTTC,CASSAALAGGRNGLNEQFF
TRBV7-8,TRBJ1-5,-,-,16,TGTGCCAGCAGCTTAAGGGACGGATATAGCAATCAGCCCCAGCATTTT,CASSLRDGYSNQPQHF
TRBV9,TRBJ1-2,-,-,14,TGTGCCAGCAGCGTAGCAGGGGCTCGGTATGGCTACACCTTC,CASSVAGARYGYTF
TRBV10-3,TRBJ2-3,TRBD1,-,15,TGTGCCATCAGTGACGGACAGGGGCGCACAGATACGCAGTATTTT,CAISDGQGRTDTQYF
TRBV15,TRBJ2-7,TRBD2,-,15,TGTGCCACCAGCACGTCTAGCGGGGGGGCCTACGAGCAGTACTTC,CATSTSSGGAYEQYF
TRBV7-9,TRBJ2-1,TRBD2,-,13,TGTGCCAGCAGCTTAGGTTCCGGGGGGGTGAAGTTCTTC,CASSLGSGGVKFF
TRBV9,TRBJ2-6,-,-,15,TGTGCCAGCAGCGTAGGGGACTCTGGGGCCAACGTCCTGACTTTC,CASSVGDSGANVLTF
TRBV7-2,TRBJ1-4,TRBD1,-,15,TGTGCCAGCAGCCCACTGACAGGGTCTAATGAAAAACTGTTTTTT,CASSPLTGSNEKLFF
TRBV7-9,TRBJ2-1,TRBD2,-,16,TGTGCCAGCAGCTCTGTGGGACTAAACTCCTACAATGAGCAGTTCTTC,CASSSVGLNSYNEQFF
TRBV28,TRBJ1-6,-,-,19,TGTGCCAGCAGTCCTACCGGGACCCAACGAGACTCCTATAATTCACCCCTCCACTTT,CASSPTGTQRDSYNSPLHF
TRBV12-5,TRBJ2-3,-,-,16,TGTGCTAGTGGTTTGCCACAGGTAATAAGCACAGATACGCAGTATTTT,CASGLPQVISTDTQYF
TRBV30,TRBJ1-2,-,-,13,TGTGCCTGGAGTGTGAGTCAGAACTATGGCTACACCTTC,CAWSVSQNYGYTF
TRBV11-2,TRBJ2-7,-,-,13,TGTGCCAGCAGCTTAGCGGGGGTCTACGAGCAGTACTTC,CASSLAGVYEQYF
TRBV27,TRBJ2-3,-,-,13,TGTGCCAGCATGGAGGGGGGCATGAATACGCAGTATTTT,CASMEGGMNTQYF
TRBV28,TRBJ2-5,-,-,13,TGTGCCAGCAGTAGCGGGCGAAGGGAGACCCAGTACTTC,CASSSGRRETQYF
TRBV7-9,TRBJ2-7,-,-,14,TGTGCCAGCAGCTTAGGCGGTGACTCCTACGAGCAGTACTTC,CASSLGGDSYEQYF
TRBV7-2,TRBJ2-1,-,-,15,TGTGCCAGCAGCTCCGGATGGGGCTCCTACAATGAGCAGTTCTTC,CASSSGWGSYNEQFF
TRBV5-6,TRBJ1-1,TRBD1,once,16,TGTGCCAGCAGCTCCGGACAGGGGGGTTTGAACACTGAAGCTTTCTTT,CASSSGQGGLNTEAFF
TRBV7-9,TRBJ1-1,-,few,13,TGTGCCAGCAGCTTAGACATGAACACTGAAGCTTTCTTT,CASSLDMNTEAFF
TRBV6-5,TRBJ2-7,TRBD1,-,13,TGTGCCACTTACGGGACAGGGGACTACGAGCAGTACTTC,CATYGTGDYEQYF
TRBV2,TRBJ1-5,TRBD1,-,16,TGTGCCAGCAGTGACTCCCAGACAGGGCGTAATCAGCCCCAGCATTTT,CASSDSQTGRNQPQHF
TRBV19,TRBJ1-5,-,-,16,TGTGCCAGTAGTATCAGTACCGCCTATAGCAATCAGCCCCAGCATTTT,CASSISTAYSNQPQHF
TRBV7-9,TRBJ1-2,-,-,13,TGTGCCAGCAGCTCGGGCCCAAGAGATGGCTACACCTTC,CASSSGPRDGYTF
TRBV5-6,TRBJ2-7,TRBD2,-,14,TGTGCCAGCAGCGTAGGGACTAGCGCCTACGAGCAGTACTTC,CASSVGTSAYEQYF
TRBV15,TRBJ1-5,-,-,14,TGTGCCACCAGCAGATTTCATAGCAATCAGCCCCAGCATTTT,CATSRFHSNQPQHF
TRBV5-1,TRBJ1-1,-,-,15,TGCGCCAGCAGCTCCAACCGGTGGGGAAACACTGAAGCTTTCTTT,CASSSNRWGNTEAFF
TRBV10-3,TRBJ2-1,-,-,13,TGTGCCATCAGTGAGGATCGGGCCACCGAGCAGTTCTTC,CAISEDRATEQFF